Below, one T cell receptor beta chain is given with its context. V shed 2 bases and J shed 1 base, with 11 bases lying between them. Germline values: CDR1 SGHRS, CDR2 YFSETQ. The CDR3 runs to 15 residues. The data belong to a study of OX40 agonist ivuxolimab in advanced cancers. Overall study: An anti-OX40 (CD134) antibody with agonistic activity, ivuxolimab, was administered to patients. Partial responses were observed in three patients, of whom one had hepatocellular carcinoma and two had cutaneous melanoma.

Sequencing used immunoSEQ multiplex PCR; TCRdb keeps in-frame clones, though not all of them. This sample has 80,000 or so clones, with 90% found just once. This specimen was CD4+ or CD8+ T cells sorted from blood, taken in a trial of the OX40 agonist ivuxolimab. The sequence was obtained from an adult with an advanced solid tumor such as melanoma, head and neck, liver or kidney cancer. The rearrangement joins TRBV5-1 to TRBJ2-3; D could derive from TRBD1 or TRBD2 (6 bases each). DNA for the CDR3: TGCGCCAGCAGCTTAGCGGAGGGGGGCACAGATACGCAGTATTTT. Translated, it gives CASSLAEGGTDTQYF. Based on the CDR3 plus reference TRBV5-1 and TRBJ2-3, the full variable domain is KAGVTQTPRYLIKTRGQQVTLSCSPISGHRSVSWYQQTPGQGLQFLFEYFSETQRNKGNFPGRFSGRQFSNSRSEMNVSTLELGDSALYLCASSLAEGGTDTQYFGPGTRLTVL.